This is a list of T cell receptor beta chains from one sample in a study of T cells after yellow fever vaccination. TCRdb independently ran MiXCR on the 5' RACE reads; one entry per CDR3 protein. This sample yields under 600,000 distinct CDR3 sequences, of which around a fifth are seen a single time; about 16% belongs to the top ten. Sample: PBMCs, taken less than 25 days after the first yellow fever vaccination. All receptors derive from a man younger than 30 who received the YFV17D yellow fever vaccine. Both conserved end residues are part of each CDR3. A D gene is named only where the DNA matches it firmly. Not every row has a clone size; where given, it reads once, few, many or a size class.

>-|TRBV12-3/TRBV12-4|-|TRBJ2-6
TGTGCCATCCAGGGCGTCGCTGGGGCCAACGTCCTGACTTTC
CAIQGVAGANVLTF
>-|TRBV6-1|-|TRBJ2-3
TGTGCCAGCGTCAAGGGGGGGAGCACAGATACGCAGTATTTT
CASVKGGSTDTQYF
>TRBD2|TRBV5-1|-|TRBJ2-7
TGCGCCAGCAGCTTTACCGGGGGGGCCTACGAGCAGTACTTC
CASSFTGGAYEQYF
>-|TRBV5-1|few|TRBJ2-7
TGCGCCAGCAGCTTGGATTTTCGACAGTTCTACGAGCAGTACTTC
CASSLDFRQFYEQYF
>TRBD2|TRBV7-2|-|TRBJ2-7
TGTGCCAGCAGCTTCGGCAGGGAGGGCTACGAGCAGTACTTC
CASSFGREGYEQYF
>TRBD1|TRBV5-1|many|TRBJ1-1
TGCGCCAGCAGTCCGACAGGGGCGAACACTGAAGCTTTCTTT
CASSPTGANTEAFF
>-|TRBV11-2|few|TRBJ1-4
TGTGCCAGCAGCTTAGGCAGGGCAAATGAAAAACTGTTTTTT
CASSLGRANEKLFF
>-|TRBV4-1|-|TRBJ2-7
TGCGCCAGCAGCCAAGACAGGGCGGATGACGAGCAGTACTTC
CASSQDRADDEQYF
>-|TRBV3-1|few|TRBJ2-5
TGTGCCAGCAGCCCGCCGCGCGGGTTCCAGGAGACCCAGTACTTC
CASSPPRGFQETQYF
>TRBD1|TRBV7-2|few|TRBJ1-5
TGTGCCAGCAGCCCGGGACAGCTTAGCAATCAGCCCCAGCATTTT
CASSPGQLSNQPQHF
>-|TRBV5-1|-|TRBJ2-7
TGCGCCAGCAGCTTGCAGGAAGGCGGAACCTACGAGCAGTACTTC
CASSLQEGGTYEQYF
>-|TRBV7-2|few|TRBJ1-2
TGTGCCAGCAGGTCAGGGGCAGACTATGGCTACACCTTC
CASRSGADYGYTF
>-|TRBV5-1|-|TRBJ2-4
TGCGCCAGCAGCTTGAACGCAGGGGAAAACATTCAGTACTTC
CASSLNAGENIQYF
>TRBD1|TRBV6-1|few|TRBJ1-1
TGTGCCAGCAGGCGGGACGGGACAGACACTGAAGCTTTCTTT
CASRRDGTDTEAFF
>-|TRBV25-1|-|TRBJ1-2
TGTGCCAGCAGTGAATATGCCGGGGGCCGTGCCTACACCTTC
CASSEYAGGRAYTF
>TRBD1|TRBV9|-|TRBJ2-3
TGTGCCAGCAGCGGGACAGGGGTTGATTTAGCCCCAGATACGCAGTATTTT
CASSGTGVDLAPDTQYF
>TRBD2|TRBV7-7|-|TRBJ2-2
TGTGCCAGTCGTCGGGGGGGAAAGAACACCGGGGAGCTGTTTTTT
CASRRGGKNTGELFF
>-|TRBV6-1|-|TRBJ2-3
TGTGCCAGCAGATCGGGATCTAGCACAGATACGCAGTATTTT
CASRSGSSTDTQYF
>TRBD2|TRBV6-1|-|TRBJ2-1
TGTGCCAGCAGGACTAGCGGGGGGAGCAATGAGCAGTTCTTC
CASRTSGGSNEQFF
>-|TRBV4-3|few|TRBJ2-1
TGCGCCAGCAGCCAAGGGACGGTATACAATGAGCAGTTCTTC
CASSQGTVYNEQFF
>-|TRBV18|few|TRBJ1-4
TGTGCCAGCTCCAACGGGGGCCTCGAGGAACTGTTTTTT
CASSNGGLEELFF
>-|TRBV29-1|-|TRBJ1-5
TGCAGCGTTGTCACACAGATCAATCAGCCCCAGCATTTT
CSVVTQINQPQHF
>-|TRBV9|many|TRBJ2-2
TGTGCCAGCAGCCCCAAGCCGGGGCTTCTCACCGGGGAGCTGTTTTTT
CASSPKPGLLTGELFF
>-|TRBV27|-|TRBJ2-1
TGTGCCAGCAGTTTGGGTGCGAGTAATGAGCAGTTCTTC
CASSLGASNEQFF
>-|TRBV12-3/TRBV12-4|few|TRBJ1-5
TGTGCCAGCAGCCTAGGGGCACTCTATCAGCCCCAGCATTTT
CASSLGALYQPQHF
>-|TRBV3-1|few|TRBJ1-1
TGTGCCAGCAGCCAAGAAGGCCGAGACGGTGAAGCTTTCTTT
CASSQEGRDGEAFF
>TRBD2|TRBV7-2|-|TRBJ2-7
TGTGCCAGCAGCTATACTAGCGGGGGTACCTACGAGCAGTACTTC
CASSYTSGGTYEQYF
>-|TRBV7-9|once|TRBJ1-5
TGTGCCAGCAGCCAAGACTGGGACGTAAATCAGCCCCAGCATTTT
CASSQDWDVNQPQHF
>TRBD1|TRBV29-1|-|TRBJ2-7
TGCAGCGTTGAGGCCAGACAGGGGGGATCCTACGAGCAGTACTTC
CSVEARQGGSYEQYF
>TRBD1|TRBV9|few|TRBJ2-7
TGTGCCAGCAGCGTAGGAGGGACAGGGGCGATCTACGAGCAGTACTTC
CASSVGGTGAIYEQYF
>TRBD1|TRBV7-6|-|TRBJ1-5
TGTGCCAGCAGCTTAGGGACAGGGTTACAGCCCCAGCATTTT
CASSLGTGLQPQHF
>-|TRBV20-1|few|TRBJ1-1
TGCAGTGCTAGAGACCGCCTAGTAGCTTTCTTT
CSARDRLVAFF
>-|TRBV7-8|few|TRBJ1-1
TGTGCCAGCAGCTTAGTTCGGACCGGGGGAGCTTTCTTT
CASSLVRTGGAFF
>TRBD1|TRBV15|-|TRBJ2-1
TGTGCCACCAGCAAAGACAGGGGAAGGGTGAATGAGCAGTTCTTC
CATSKDRGRVNEQFF
>TRBD1|TRBV28|few|TRBJ1-5
TGTGCCAGCAGCCCGGACAGGGCGGGGCTTCAGCCCCAGCATTTT
CASSPDRAGLQPQHF